The 5 T cell receptor beta chains given below trace back to one sample, sequenced in a study of T cell responses to AZD1222 COVID-19 vaccine. The method was immunoSEQ multiplex PCR; TCRdb's version includes in-frame clones alone and lacks a portion of them. The table has about 120,000 clones, about 90% seen once. The specimen comprised peripheral blood, sampled on day 0 of AZD1222 vaccination. The receptors were gathered from an adult in good health.

The chain couples TRBV7-3 to TRBJ2-3, with TRBD1 as a possible D gene (5 bases). With 1 base removed from V and 2 bases from J, the gap between germline ends came to 13 bases. This CDR3 spans 16 amino acids. In germline, CDR1 is SGHTA, CDR2 FQGTGA. The CDR3 loop reads CASSLNRLTSTDTQYF. DNA for the CDR3: TGTGCCAGCAGCTTAAACAGGTTAACATCCACAGATACGCAGTATTTT.

CDR3 DNA sequence: TGTGCCAGCAGCAAATTTTTGTATCGGGACAGGGGTTATGGCTACACCTTC. Its protein is CASSKFLYRDRGYGYTF. The chain links TRBV28 to TRBJ1-2; 10 nucleotides line up with TRBD1. Per the germline V gene, CDR1 is MDHEN and CDR2 is SYDVKM. With V trimmed by 6 bases and J by 5 bases, 15 bases remained unmatched. The CDR3 is 17 amino acids.

This clone was observed once. The V call is TRBV19, the J call TRBJ2-3; 9 nucleotides line up with TRBD2. With 5 bases clipped from V and 10 bases from J, the junction kept 13 bases outside the gene matches. The CDR3 has 15 residues. Germline CDR1 LNHDA, CDR2 SQIVND (reference sequence). As DNA, the CDR3 is TGTGCCAGTAGTCGGGAAGCGGGAGGAGATTTAGCGCAGTATTTT. Encoded protein: CASSREAGGDLAQYF.

This clone was seen once. The rearrangement uses TRBV7-8 and TRBJ2-7; D is possibly TRBD2 (5 bases). The V gene's germline CDR1 is SGHVS and CDR2 FQNEAQ. The CDR3 totals 14 residues. V lost 4 bases to trimming and J lost 4 bases, with 14 bases between them. Written as DNA, the CDR3 is TGTGCCAGCAGCTCCCACGGGGTCTTGTACGAGCAGTACTTC. It encodes CASSSHGVLYEQYF. The variable domain in full, completed from reference TRBV7-8 and TRBJ2-7, reads GAGVSQSPRYKVAKRGQDVALRCDPISGHVSLFWYQQALGQGPEFLTYFQNEAQLDKSGLPSDRFFAERPEGSVSTLKIQRTQQEDSAVYLCASSSHGVLYEQYFGPGTRLTVT.

As DNA, the CDR3 is TGTGCCAGCAGCCCCCCAGGGGGATTTGGCTACACCTTC. Amino acids: CASSPPGGFGYTF. The genes are TRBV5-5 and TRBJ1-2, with 7 bases matching TRBD1. CDR1 is SGHKS and CDR2 is YYEKEE in the germline V gene (reference sequence). The CDR3 totals 13 residues. V shed 4 bases, J shed 7 bases, and the junction held 7 bases outside the gene matches.